This T cell receptor (beta chain) was captured by sequencing in a study of T-cell memory formation after mild COVID-19. Study background: For the most part, TCR clusters were specific to one donor.

Study-wide results and limits: The study found contracting CD4+ clones mainly in CM and EM and contracting CD8+ clones in EMRA.

TCRdb passed the 5' RACE reads through MiXCR, listing each CDR3 protein once. Counted here are 380,000 or so distinct CDR3 sequences, roughly an eighth occurring once; the ten biggest clones make up 20% to 25%. A remark on this clonotype: Its antigen remains unidentified.

CDR1 and CDR2 (germline): KGHDR, SFDVKD. This CDR3 is built from 12 residues. V was shortened by 1 base and J by 6 bases, with 3 bases between the two germline ends. This TCR came from a man aged 18 to 30 who had mild COVID-19 (a few samples of this study predate the infection). Cell type and time point are not known. This chain uses TRBV24-1 with TRBJ2-1, with unresolved D. Sequenced: PBMCs or a T cell subset sorted from them (not recorded which). The CDR3 is CATSDLSNEQFF. As DNA, the CDR3 is TGTGCCACCAGTGATTTATCCAATGAGCAGTTCTTC.